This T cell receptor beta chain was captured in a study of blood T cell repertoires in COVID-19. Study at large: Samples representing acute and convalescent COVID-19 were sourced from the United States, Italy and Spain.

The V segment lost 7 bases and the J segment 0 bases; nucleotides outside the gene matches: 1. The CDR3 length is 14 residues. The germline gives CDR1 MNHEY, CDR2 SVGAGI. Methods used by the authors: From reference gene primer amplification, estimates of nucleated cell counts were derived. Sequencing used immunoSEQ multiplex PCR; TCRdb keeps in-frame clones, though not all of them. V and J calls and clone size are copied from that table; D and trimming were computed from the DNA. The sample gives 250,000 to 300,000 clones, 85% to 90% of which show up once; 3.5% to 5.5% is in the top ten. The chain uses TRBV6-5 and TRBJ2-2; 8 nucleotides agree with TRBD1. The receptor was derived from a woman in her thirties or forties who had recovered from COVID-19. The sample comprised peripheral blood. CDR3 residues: CASTQGANTGELFF. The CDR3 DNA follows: TGTGCCAGCACACAGGGGGCGAACACCGGGGAGCTGTTTTTT.